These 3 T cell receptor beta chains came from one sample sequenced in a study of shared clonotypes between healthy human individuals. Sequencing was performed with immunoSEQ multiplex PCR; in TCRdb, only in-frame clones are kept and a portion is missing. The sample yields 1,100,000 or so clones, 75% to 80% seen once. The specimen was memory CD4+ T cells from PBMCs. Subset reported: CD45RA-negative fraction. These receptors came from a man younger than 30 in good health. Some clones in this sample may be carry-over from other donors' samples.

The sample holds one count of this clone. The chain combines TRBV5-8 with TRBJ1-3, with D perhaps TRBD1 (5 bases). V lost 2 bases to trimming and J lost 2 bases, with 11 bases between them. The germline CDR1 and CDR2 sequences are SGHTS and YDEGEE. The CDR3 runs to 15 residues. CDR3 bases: TGTGCCAGCAGCTTACGGGGCGTCGCTGGAAACACCATATATTTT. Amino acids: CASSLRGVAGNTIYF.

The CDR3 here is CASSRWTGHNNYGYTF. In nucleotides, the CDR3 is TGTGCCAGCAGCCGATGGACAGGGCATAATAACTATGGCTACACCTTC. This chain joins TRBV5-8 and TRBJ1-2; 8 bases are shared with TRBD1. Germline lookup yields CDR1 SGHTS and CDR2 YDEGEE. V dropped 4 bases and J dropped 1; count of bases not matched to a gene: 9. The length of the CDR3 is 16 residues.

This chain's CDR3 is CAITGRPPGQYF. CDR3 nucleotides: TGTGCCATCACTGGACGGCCGCCCGGGCAGTATTTT. V usage is TRBV10-3 and J usage is TRBJ2-3; no clear D. CDR1 and CDR2 from the germline V gene are ENHRY and SYGVKD. The CDR3 consists of 12 residues. Deletions cut 7 bases from V and 11 bases from J, with 16 bases between.